A single sample is the source of the 20 T cell receptor beta chains below, sequenced in a study of blood T cell repertoires in COVID-19. TCRdb's copy holds only in-frame clones and misses some; the assay was immunoSEQ multiplex PCR. The sample records 150,000 to 200,000 clones, roughly 70% being singletons. The specimen sequenced was peripheral blood. Receptor source: a woman of 80 years or more with acute or convalescent COVID-19.

A few counts support this clone. The chain combines TRBV2 with TRBJ2-3; 9 bases match TRBD2. J was trimmed by 4 bases and V by 0 bases; bases with no gene match: 8. Germline loops: CDR1 SNHLY, CDR2 FYNNEI. This CDR3 comprises 17 residues. This chain's CDR3 is CASSEATAGGGSDTQYF. CDR3 DNA: TGTGCCAGCAGTGAAGCGACGGCGGGAGGGGGATCAGATACGCAGTATTTT.

The chain is built from TRBV5-4 and TRBJ1-5, with 7 bases fitting TRBD1. Unmatched junction bases numbered 3, after V lost 0 bases and J lost 3 bases. Germline assignment: CDR1 SGHNT and CDR2 YYREEE (reference sequence). The CDR3 totals 15 residues. The CDR3 DNA sequence: TGTGCCAGCAGCTTGGGAGGGGGCGTCAATCAGCCCCAGCATTTT. The encoded protein is CASSLGGGVNQPQHF.

This clone was seen only once. The J gene is TRBJ1-1, the V gene TRBV6-5; D is unclear. Between the trimmed V and J ends, which lost 6 bases and 0 bases, there was a span of 8 bases. Germline CDR1 reads MNHEY; CDR2 reads SVGAGI. The CDR3 runs to 13 residues. DNA for the CDR3: TGTGCCAGCAGAGACACCTTGAACACTGAAGCTTTCTTT. Its protein is CASRDTLNTEAFF.

This chain connects TRBV7-3 to TRBJ1-2, with TRBD1 matching over 7 bases. Losses at the gene ends were 5 bases for V and 0 bases for J; bases not matched to a gene: 6. This CDR3 has 15 residues. The germline V gene encodes CDR1 SGHTA and CDR2 FQGTGA. The CDR3 here is CASSEQGDTNYGYTF. The CDR3 DNA follows: TGTGCCAGCAGCGAGCAGGGGGACACTAACTATGGCTACACCTTC.

This clone was observed a handful of times. V is TRBV5-1 and J is TRBJ1-5; perhaps TRBD1 as D (5 bases). Between the trimmed V and J ends, which lost 2 bases and 6 bases, there was a span of 6 bases. Germline CDR1 is SGHRS and CDR2 is YFSETQ. The CDR3 is made up of 12 amino acids. CDR3 loop: CASSFQGQPQHF. In DNA, the CDR3 is TGCGCCAGCAGCTTTCAGGGTCAGCCCCAGCATTTT.

This rearrangement joins TRBV9 to TRBJ2-1, with a possible D match to TRBD2 (5 bases). Trimming pared 4 bases from V and 5 bases from J, leaving 13 bases between. Germline V CDR1 and CDR2: SGDLS, YYNGEE. The CDR3 has 14 residues. Here the CDR3 DNA reads TGTGCCAGCAGCTTGACTACGTCCGACAATGAGCAGTTCTTC. It encodes CASSLTTSDNEQFF.

The chain employs TRBV7-3 and TRBJ2-5, with 8 nucleotides matching TRBD1. With V trimmed by 5 bases and J by 6 bases, 8 bases remained unmatched. The CDR3 runs 14 residues. Germline V gene sequence: CDR1 SGHTA, CDR2 FQGTGA. CDR3: CASSRQGARQTQYF. In DNA, the CDR3 is TGTGCCAGCAGCCGCCAGGGGGCTCGACAGACCCAGTACTTC.

The table lists this clone with a count of one. The chain links TRBV19 to TRBJ2-7; 11 nucleotides line up with TRBD2. Germline V gene lookup returns CDR1 LNHDA and CDR2 SQIVND (reference sequence). V trimming: 4 bases; J trimming: 0 bases; junction bases outside the gene matches: 5. CDR3 length: 16 amino acids. DNA of the CDR3: TGTGCCAGTAGTAGACTAGCGGGATGGGGCTCCTACGAGCAGTACTTC. Amino acids: CASSRLAGWGSYEQYF.

In its sample, this clone was seen once. The chain carries TRBV7-9 and TRBJ2-7; no clear D gene. V was pared by 6 bases and J by 2 bases, with 5 bases between. The CDR3 runs 11 residues. Per germline, CDR1 SEHNR and CDR2 FQNEAQ (reference sequence). In DNA, the CDR3 is TGTGCCAGCAGTTTTACCTACGAGCAGTACTTC. Its protein product is CASSFTYEQYF.

V and J are TRBV6-5 and TRBJ2-7; D gene uncertain. In germline, CDR1 is MNHEY, CDR2 SVGAGI. This CDR3 comprises 12 residues. Trimming took off 6 bases at V and 4 bases at J, with 10 bases between the two ends. DNA for the CDR3: TGTGCCAGCAGACTCCGGCGGTACGAGCAGTACTTC. This encodes CASRLRRYEQYF.

This clone was counted between two and nine times. The gene calls are TRBV3-1 (or the pseudogene TRBV3-2) and TRBJ2-6; D gene unclear. V dropped 0 bases and J dropped 2 bases, with 8 bases sitting between them. The CDR3 extends over 16 amino acids. CDR1 is LGHDT and CDR2 is YNNKEL in the germline V gene (reference sequence). The CDR3 DNA reads as TGTGCCAGCAGCCAAGATAGCCTGGCTGGGGCCAACGTCCTGACTTTC. Translating gives CASSQDSLAGANVLTF.

The chain has TRBV18 and TRBJ2-5; maybe TRBD1 (6 bases). The CDR3 is 15 amino acids. Per germline, CDR1 KGHSH and CDR2 LQKENI. The V gene lost 5 bases and the J gene lost 4 bases, with 17 bases spanning the gap. The CDR3 loop is CASSKQGRERETQYF. CDR3 nucleotide sequence: TGTGCCAGCTCAAAACAGGGTAGAGAGAGAGAGACCCAGTACTTC.

The chain carries TRBV9 and TRBJ2-2; 8 bases align to TRBD1. V shed 2 bases, J shed 2 bases, and the junction held 5 bases outside the gene matches. CDR1 is SGDLS and CDR2 is YYNGEE in the germline V gene. The CDR3 sequence is 16 residues long. CDR3 DNA: TGTGCCAGCAGCGTTGCGCAGGGGGCTAACACCGGGGAGCTGTTTTTT. This sequence encodes CASSVAQGANTGELFF.

V is TRBV28 and J is TRBJ1-1; 9 positions agree with TRBD1. The CDR3 contains 14 residues. V gave up 5 bases and J gave up 3 bases; unmatched junction bases: 4. Germline CDR1 reads MDHEN; CDR2 reads SYDVKM. This chain's CDR3 is CASSPGTGYTEAFF. In DNA form, the CDR3 reads TGTGCCAGCAGTCCAGGGACAGGGTACACTGAAGCTTTCTTT.

This sequence joins TRBV7-9 and TRBJ2-1, with 9 bases that match TRBD1. J gave up 7 bases and V 5 bases, and 12 bases lay outside the gene matches. Germline lookup yields CDR1 SEHNR and CDR2 FQNEAQ (reference sequence). The CDR3 length is 16 residues. CDR3 residues: CASSPASGQGLNEQFF. CDR3 DNA: TGTGCCAGCAGCCCCGCCTCGGGACAGGGCTTGAATGAGCAGTTCTTC.

In this sample, this clone turned up a few times. The CDR3 spells CASRVSGAGEEKLFF. In nucleotides, the CDR3 is TGTGCCAGCAGAGTAAGTGGGGCGGGGGAAGAAAAACTGTTTTTT. The chain is built from TRBV21-1 and TRBJ1-4. TRBV21-1 is tagged as a pseudogene. CDR3 length: 15 residues.

This clone has only a few counts. The rearrangement joins TRBV28 to TRBJ1-1; TRBD1 is a possible D gene (5 bases). The V end lost 5 bases, the J end lost 6 bases, and 19 bases lay between the germline ends. The CDR3 has 15 residues. Germline V gives CDR1 MDHEN, CDR2 SYDVKM. The CDR3 protein is CASSLTTGRGSEAFF. The CDR3 DNA is TGTGCCAGCAGTCTTACGACCGGCCGGGGGTCTGAAGCTTTCTTT.

The chain has TRBV6-2 or TRBV6-3 and TRBJ2-7; possible D gene TRBD1, 5 bases. Trimming took off 3 bases at V and 3 bases at J, with 15 bases between the two ends. Germline values: CDR1 MNHEY, CDR2 SVGEGT. The CDR3 length is 15 residues. CDR3 sequence (DNA): TGTGCCAGCAGTTATTCCCGGACAAGACTCTACGAGCAGTACTTC. Translating gives CASSYSRTRLYEQYF.

This chain's CDR3 is CASTRDNSYEQYF. CDR3 in DNA: TGTGCCAGCACCCGGGACAACTCCTACGAGCAGTACTTC. The V gene is TRBV28, the J gene TRBJ2-7; D might be TRBD1 (6 bases). The CDR3 length is 13 residues. Trimming stripped 7 bases from V and 0 bases from J, with 10 bases between. Per germline, CDR1 MDHEN and CDR2 SYDVKM.

The gene calls are TRBV30 and TRBJ1-5, with 11 positions matching TRBD1. Trimming took 1 base from V and 7 from J; bases not matched to a gene: 6. In germline, CDR1 is GTSNPN, CDR2 SVGIG (reference sequence). CDR3 size: 15 residues. The DNA for the CDR3 is TGTGCCTGGAGTGGGATGGGACAGGGGGACCAGCCCCAGCATTTT. Amino acids: CAWSGMGQGDQPQHF.